The present TCR beta chain was sequenced within a study of CD8 T cells in ankylosing spondylitis. This CDR3 contains 14 residues. Germline V lookup: CDR1 DFQATT, CDR2 SNEGSKA (reference sequence). The V end lost 6 bases, the J end lost 7 bases, and 16 bases lay between the germline ends. Findings of the study overall: The study identified a TCR beta motif of under ten highly homologous variants that appeared characteristic of ankylosing spondylitis blood.

TCRdb reanalysed the 5' RACE reads using MiXCR and keeps one entry per CDR3 protein. Of roughly 700,000 distinct CDR3 sequences listed, 15% to 20% are singletons. To note about this clonotype: Its antigen is unknown.

The sequence came from a male donor with ankylosing spondylitis. The sample taken for sequencing was blood, either unsorted or a sorted T cell fraction (not recorded which). The J gene is TRBJ1-6, the V gene TRBV20-1, with D possibly being TRBD1 (5 bases). Written as DNA, the CDR3 is TGCAGTGCGGGGGGGGTGGCAGGGAATTCACCCCTCCACTTT. It codes for CSAGGVAGNSPLHF.